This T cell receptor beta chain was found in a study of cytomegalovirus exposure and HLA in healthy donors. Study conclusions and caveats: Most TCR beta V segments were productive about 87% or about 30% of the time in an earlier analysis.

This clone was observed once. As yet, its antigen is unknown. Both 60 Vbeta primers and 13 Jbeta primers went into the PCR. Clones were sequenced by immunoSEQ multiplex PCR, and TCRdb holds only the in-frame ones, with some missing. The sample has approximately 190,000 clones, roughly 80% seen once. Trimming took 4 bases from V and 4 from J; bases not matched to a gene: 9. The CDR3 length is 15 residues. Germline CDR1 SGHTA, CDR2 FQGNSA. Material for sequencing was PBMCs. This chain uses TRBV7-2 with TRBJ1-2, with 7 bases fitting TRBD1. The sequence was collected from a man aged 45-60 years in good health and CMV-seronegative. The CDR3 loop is CASSSQGLAFYGYTF. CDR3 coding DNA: TGTGCCAGCAGCTCACAGGGGCTGGCATTCTATGGCTACACCTTC.